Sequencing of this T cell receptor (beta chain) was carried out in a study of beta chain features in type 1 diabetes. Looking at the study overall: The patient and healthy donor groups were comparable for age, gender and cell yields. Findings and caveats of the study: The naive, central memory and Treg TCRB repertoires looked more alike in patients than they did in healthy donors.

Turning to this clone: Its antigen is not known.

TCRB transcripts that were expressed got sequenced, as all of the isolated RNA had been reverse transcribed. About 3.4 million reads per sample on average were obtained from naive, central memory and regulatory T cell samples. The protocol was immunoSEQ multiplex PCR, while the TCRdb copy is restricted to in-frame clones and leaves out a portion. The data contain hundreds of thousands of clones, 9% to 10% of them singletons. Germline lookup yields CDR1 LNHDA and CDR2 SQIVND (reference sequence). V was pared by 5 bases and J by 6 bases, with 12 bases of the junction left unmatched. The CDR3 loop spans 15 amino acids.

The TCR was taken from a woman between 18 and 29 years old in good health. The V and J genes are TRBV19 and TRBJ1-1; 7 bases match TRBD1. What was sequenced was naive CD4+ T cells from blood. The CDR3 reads CASSRQGRTAAEAFF. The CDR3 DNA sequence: TGTGCCAGTAGTCGACAGGGTCGAACAGCGGCTGAAGCTTTCTTT.